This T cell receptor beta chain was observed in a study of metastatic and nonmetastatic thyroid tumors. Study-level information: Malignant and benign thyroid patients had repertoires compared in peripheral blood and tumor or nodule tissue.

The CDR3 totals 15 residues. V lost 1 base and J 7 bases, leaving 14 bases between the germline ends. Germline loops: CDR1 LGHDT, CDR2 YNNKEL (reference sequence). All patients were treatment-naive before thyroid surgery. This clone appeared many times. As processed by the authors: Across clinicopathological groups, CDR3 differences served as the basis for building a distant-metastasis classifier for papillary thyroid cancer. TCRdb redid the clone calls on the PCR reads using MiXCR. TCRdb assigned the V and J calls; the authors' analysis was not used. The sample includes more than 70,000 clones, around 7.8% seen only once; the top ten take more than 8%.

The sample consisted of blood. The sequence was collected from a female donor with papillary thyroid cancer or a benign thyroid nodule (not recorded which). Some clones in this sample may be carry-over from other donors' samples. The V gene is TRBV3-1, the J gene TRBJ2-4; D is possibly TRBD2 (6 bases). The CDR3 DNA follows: TGTGCCAGCAGCCAAGTGAACCAGGCGGGGAACATTCAGTACTTC. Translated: CASSQVNQAGNIQYF.